This section outlines one TCR beta chain sequence together with its context. In the source study's methods: Estimation of nucleated cell counts was performed using reference gene primer amplification. TCRdb's table, derived via immunoSEQ multiplex PCR, lists solely in-frame clones and lacks some. V and J calls and clone size are as listed in that table; D and trimming were resolved from the DNA. The data contain 250,000 or so clones, 80% to 90% of them singletons. This sample was included in a study of blood T cell repertoires in COVID-19. Whole-study context: Specimens from acute and convalescent COVID-19 originated in the United States, Italy and Spain. PBMCs, B-cell-depleted T cells, or T cells provided the cDNA or gDNA that made up the material.

V lost 4 bases, J lost 11 bases, and 6 bases stayed unmatched. Germline CDR1 is SEHNR and CDR2 is FQNEAQ (reference sequence). The CDR3 contains 14 residues. J is TRBJ1-6 and V is TRBV7-9, with TRBD1 matching over 9 bases. Sequencing was performed on peripheral blood. The clonotype comes from a woman aged 40 to 50 who had recovered from COVID-19. The chain's CDR3 is CASSSGQGLTPLHF. CDR3 sequence (DNA): TGTGCCAGCAGCTCCGGACAGGGGCTGACACCCCTCCACTTT.